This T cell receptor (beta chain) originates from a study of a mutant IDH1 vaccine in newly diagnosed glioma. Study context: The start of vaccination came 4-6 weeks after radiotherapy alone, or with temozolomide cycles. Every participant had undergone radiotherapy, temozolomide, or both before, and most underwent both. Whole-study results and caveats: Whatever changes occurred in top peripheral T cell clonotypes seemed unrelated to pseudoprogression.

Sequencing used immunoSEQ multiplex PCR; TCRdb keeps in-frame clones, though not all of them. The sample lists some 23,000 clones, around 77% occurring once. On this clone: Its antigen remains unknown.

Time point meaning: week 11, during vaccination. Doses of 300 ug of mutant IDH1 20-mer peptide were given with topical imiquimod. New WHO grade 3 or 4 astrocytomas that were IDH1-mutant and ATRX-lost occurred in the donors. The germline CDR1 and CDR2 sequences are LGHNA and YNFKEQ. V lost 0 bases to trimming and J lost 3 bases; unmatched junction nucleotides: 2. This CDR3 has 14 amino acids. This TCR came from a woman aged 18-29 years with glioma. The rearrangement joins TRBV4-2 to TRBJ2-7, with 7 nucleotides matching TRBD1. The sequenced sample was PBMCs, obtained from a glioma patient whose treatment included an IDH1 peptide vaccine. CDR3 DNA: TGTGCCAGCAGCCAAGATAGGGACAGCTACGAGCAGTACTTC. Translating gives CASSQDRDSYEQYF.